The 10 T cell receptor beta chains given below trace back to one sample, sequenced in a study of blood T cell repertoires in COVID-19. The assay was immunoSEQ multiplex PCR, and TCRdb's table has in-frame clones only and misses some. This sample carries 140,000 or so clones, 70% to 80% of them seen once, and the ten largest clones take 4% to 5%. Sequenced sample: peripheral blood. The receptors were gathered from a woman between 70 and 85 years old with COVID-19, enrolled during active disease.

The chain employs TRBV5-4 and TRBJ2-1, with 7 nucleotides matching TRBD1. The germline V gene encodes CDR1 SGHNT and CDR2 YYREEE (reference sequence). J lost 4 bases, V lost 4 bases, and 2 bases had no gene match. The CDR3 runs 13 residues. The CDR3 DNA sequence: TGTGCCAGCAGCCCGACAGGGTACAATGAGCAGTTCTTC. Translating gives CASSPTGYNEQFF. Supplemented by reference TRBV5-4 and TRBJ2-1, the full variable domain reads ETGVTQSPTHLIKTRGQQVTLRCSSQSGHNTVSWYQQALGQGPQFIFQYYREEENGRGNFPPRFSGLQFPNYSSELNVNALELDDSALYLCASSPTGYNEQFFGPGTRLTVL.

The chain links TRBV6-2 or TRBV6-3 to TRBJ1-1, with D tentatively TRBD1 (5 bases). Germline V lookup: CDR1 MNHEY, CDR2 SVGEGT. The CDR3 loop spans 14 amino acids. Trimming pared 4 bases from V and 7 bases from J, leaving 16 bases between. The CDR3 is CASSSMTETLEAFF. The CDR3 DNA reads TGTGCCAGCAGTTCCATGACAGAGACCCTTGAAGCTTTCTTT.

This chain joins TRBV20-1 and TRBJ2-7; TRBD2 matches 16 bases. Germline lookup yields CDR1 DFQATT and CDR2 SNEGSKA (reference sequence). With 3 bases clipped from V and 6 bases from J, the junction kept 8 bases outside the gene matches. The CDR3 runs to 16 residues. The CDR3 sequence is CSASPGLAGGGGEQYF. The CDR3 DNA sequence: TGCAGTGCTAGTCCGGGACTAGCGGGGGGGGGCGGCGAGCAGTACTTC.

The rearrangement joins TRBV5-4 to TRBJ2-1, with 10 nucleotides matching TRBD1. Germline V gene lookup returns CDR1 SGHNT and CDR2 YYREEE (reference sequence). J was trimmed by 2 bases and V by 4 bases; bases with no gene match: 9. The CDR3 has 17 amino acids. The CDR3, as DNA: TGTGCCAGCAGCAGGGACCCCGGGACAGGGGCCTACAATGAGCAGTTCTTC. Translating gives CASSRDPGTGAYNEQFF.

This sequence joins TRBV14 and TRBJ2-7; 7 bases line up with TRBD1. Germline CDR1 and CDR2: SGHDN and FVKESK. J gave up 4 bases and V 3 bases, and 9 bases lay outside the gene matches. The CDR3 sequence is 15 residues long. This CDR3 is CASSQRDSRDYEQYF. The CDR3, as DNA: TGTGCCAGCAGCCAGAGGGACAGCCGAGATTACGAGCAGTACTTC.

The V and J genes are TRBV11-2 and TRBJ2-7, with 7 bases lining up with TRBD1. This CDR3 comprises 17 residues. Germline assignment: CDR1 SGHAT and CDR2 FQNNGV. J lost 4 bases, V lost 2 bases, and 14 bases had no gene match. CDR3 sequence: CASSLQHGSTGWYEQYF. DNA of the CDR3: TGTGCCAGCAGCTTACAGCACGGTTCGACAGGGTGGTACGAGCAGTACTTC.

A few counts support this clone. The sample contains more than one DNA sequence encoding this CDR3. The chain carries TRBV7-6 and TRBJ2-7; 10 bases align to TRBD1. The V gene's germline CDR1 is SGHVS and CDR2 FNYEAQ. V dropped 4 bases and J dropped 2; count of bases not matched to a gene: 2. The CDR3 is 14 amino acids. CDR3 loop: CASSSGTGAYEQYF. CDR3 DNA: TGTGCCAGCAGCTCTGGGACAGGGGCCTACGAGCAGTACTTC.

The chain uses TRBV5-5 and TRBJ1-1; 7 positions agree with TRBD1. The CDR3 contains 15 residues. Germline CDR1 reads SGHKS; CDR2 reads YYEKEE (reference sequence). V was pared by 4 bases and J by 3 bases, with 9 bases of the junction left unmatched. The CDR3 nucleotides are TGTGCCAGCAGCCCGGCGGACAGGTACCACACTGAAGCTTTCTTT. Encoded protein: CASSPADRYHTEAFF.

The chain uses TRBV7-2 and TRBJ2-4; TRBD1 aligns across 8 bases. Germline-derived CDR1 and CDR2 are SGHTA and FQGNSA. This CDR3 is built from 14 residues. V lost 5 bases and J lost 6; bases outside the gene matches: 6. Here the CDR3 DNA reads TGTGCCAGCAGCCCATCCGGACAGGGAAACATTCAGTACTTC. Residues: CASSPSGQGNIQYF.

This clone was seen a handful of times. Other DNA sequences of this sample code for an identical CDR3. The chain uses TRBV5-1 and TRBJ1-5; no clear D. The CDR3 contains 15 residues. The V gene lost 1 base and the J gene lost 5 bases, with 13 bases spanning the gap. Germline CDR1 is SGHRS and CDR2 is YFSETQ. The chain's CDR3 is CASSLFGQVDQPQHF. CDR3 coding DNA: TGCGCCAGCAGCTTGTTTGGGCAGGTAGATCAGCCCCAGCATTTT.